This T cell receptor beta chain was sequenced during a study of T cells in Graves' hyperthyroidism and ophthalmopathy. Study background: Prior to any treatment, at the point of initial diagnosis, peripheral blood was collected.

As concerns this clonotype: What it recognizes is unknown.

V lost 4 bases and J 5 bases, leaving 11 bases between the germline ends. The CDR3 totals 12 residues. The germline V gene encodes CDR1 DFQATT and CDR2 SNEGSKA (reference sequence). Using RNA transcripts as the source, TCR beta CDR3 regions were amplified. A set of HTBI primers served as the primers for a first-round RT-PCR of the TCR CDR3. TCRdb re-derived calls from the multiplex PCR reads in MiXCR, one entry per CDR3 protein. This table holds 490,000 or so distinct CDR3 sequences, 15% to 20% found once. Study conclusions and caveats: Ophthalmopathy got predicted by the model a median approximately 6.4 months before its onset. Most expanded thyroid clonotypes above 0.001 also appeared in blood. Stable hyperthyroidism was told apart from ophthalmopathy by a model built on 13 V-J features.

The sequence was obtained from a woman under 40 with Graves' ophthalmopathy. Sequencing was carried out using blood. This chain joins TRBV20-1 and TRBJ2-5, with D uncertain. CDR3 coding DNA: TGCAGTGCTATAAGGGCTGGGGAGACCCAGTACTTC. Amino acids: CSAIRAGETQYF.